Listed below are T cell receptor beta chains from one sample, sequenced in a study of prognosis after radiotherapy for stage I lung cancer. TCRdb called the multiplex PCR reads again in MiXCR, with one record for every CDR3 protein. The repertoire holds about 36,000 distinct CDR3 sequences, with 25% to 40% as singletons. This specimen was PBMCs, taken before or after stereotactic body radiation therapy (not recorded which). All receptors come from a donor over 45 with non-small cell lung cancer. Each CDR3 is given with its conserved first and last residue. D genes are given only for firm matches. The size entry is marked missing in some rows and otherwise reads once, few, many or a size class.

d_call | j_call | v_call | clone_size | cdr3_aa | cdr3_nt
NA | TRBJ1-5 | TRBV12-3/TRBV12-4 | NA | CASRGGGTCGFQPQHF | TGTGCCAGCAGGGGGGGAGGGACATGTGGCTTTCAGCCCCAGCATTTT
NA | TRBJ1-5 | TRBV4-1 | many | CASSQGGGYQPQHF | TGCGCCAGCAGCCAAGGGGGAGGGTACCAGCCCCAGCATTTT
NA | TRBJ1-2 | TRBV20-1 | NA | CSARGRGWHYGYTF | TGCAGTGCAAGGGGCAGGGGTTGGCACTATGGCTACACCTTC
NA | TRBJ1-4 | TRBV20-1 | many | CSARSPLEKLFF | TGCAGTGCTAGGTCCCCACTAGAAAAACTGTTTTTT
TRBD1 | TRBJ1-2 | TRBV5-1 | NA | CASSRGQAGPNYGYTF | TGCGCCAGCAGCCGAGGACAGGCAGGACCAAACTATGGCTACACCTTC
NA | TRBJ2-7 | TRBV20-1 | NA | CSAIPPLVELVTYEQYF | TGCAGTGCTATTCCACCTCTCGTCGAGCTGGTGACCTACGAGCAGTACTTC
TRBD1 | TRBJ2-5 | TRBV3-1 | many | CASSQVGTGGWETQYF | TGTGCCAGCAGCCAAGTTGGGACAGGGGGCTGGGAGACCCAGTACTTC
NA | TRBJ2-7 | TRBV6-5 | NA | CASSYVSRSTYEQYF | TGTGCCAGCAGTTACGTCTCCCGTTCCACCTACGAGCAGTACTTC
NA | TRBJ1-5 | TRBV6-2/TRBV6-3 | once | CAIRRAMEVGQPHHF | TGTGCCATCAGGAGGGCTATGGAGGTCGGTCAGCCCCATCATTTT
NA | TRBJ2-6 | TRBV19 | many | CASSRRGAGANVLTF | TGTGCCAGTAGTCGCAGGGGGGCTGGGGCCAACGTCCTGACTTTC
TRBD2 | TRBJ2-3 | TRBV6-1 | once | CASTRGAGEGFVSTDTQYF | TGTGCCAGCACGCGGGGAGCGGGAGAGGGGTTTGTTAGCACAGATACGCAGTATTTT
TRBD2 | TRBJ2-7 | TRBV2 | many | CASSLQEAGGAYF | TGTGCCAGCAGCCTCCAAGAAGCGGGGGGGGCGTACTTC
NA | TRBJ2-6 | TRBV28 | NA | CASGSGANVLTF | TGTGCCAGCGGGTCCGGGGCCAACGTCCTGACTTTC
NA | TRBJ2-3 | TRBV6-5 | NA | CASSYTPTASVLYTHYF | TGTGCCAGCAGTTACACCCCGACAGCTTCCGTCCTTTATACGCATTATTTT
NA | TRBJ1-2 | TRBV7-3 | many | CASSPLPWSGYTF | TGTGCCAGCAGCCCCCTCCCGTGGTCTGGCTACACCTTC
NA | TRBJ1-1 | TRBV28 | many | CATTTMNTEAFF | TGTGCCACCACAACGATGAACACTGAAGCTTTCTTT
NA | TRBJ2-7 | TRBV7-2 | many | CASSLGWDAYEQYF | TGTGCCAGCAGCTTGGGGTGGGACGCCTACGAGCAGTACTTC
NA | TRBJ2-7 | TRBV9 | many | CASSVAERGGEQYF | TGTGCCAGCAGCGTAGCAGAGAGGGGGGGCGAGCAGTACTTC
NA | TRBJ2-2 | TRBV6-2/TRBV6-3 | NA | CASRGGRAVTVELFF | TGCGCCAGCAGGGGGGGGAGGGCGGTCACCGTGGAGCTGTTTTTT
NA | TRBJ2-7 | TRBV20-1 | many | CSASISRSSYEQYF | TGCAGTGCTAGTATCTCACGGAGCTCCTACGAGCAGTACTTC
NA | TRBJ2-5 | TRBV28 | many | CASSQTFGQLTKRESQETQYF | TGTGCCAGCAGTCAAACCTTTGGACAGCTAACCAAGCGGGAATCGCAAGAGACCCAGTACTTC
TRBD1 | TRBJ2-2 | TRBV5-4 | NA | CASSPRQGNTGELFF | TGTGCCAGCAGCCCGAGACAGGGAAACACCGGGGAGCTGTTTTTT
NA | TRBJ1-5 | TRBV28 | many | CASSLGGSNQPQHF | TGTGCCAGCAGTCTCGGGGGTAGCAATCAGCCCCAGCATTTT
NA | TRBJ2-1 | TRBV7-2 | NA | CASSLDEVDEQFF | TGTGCCAGCAGCTTAGATGAGGTTGATGAGCAGTTCTTC
TRBD1 | TRBJ1-6 | TRBV19 | many | CAGDRGEAYNSPLHF | TGTGCCGGGGACAGGGGAGAGGCCTATAATTCACCCCTCCACTTT
NA | TRBJ1-4 | TRBV6-5 | many | CASSYDEKLFF | TGTGCCAGCAGTTATGATGAAAAACTGTTTTTT
NA | TRBJ1-3 | TRBV20-1 | NA | CSARDPGRPCQNTIYF | TGCAGTGCTAGAGATCCCGGTAGGCCATGCCAAAACACCATATATTTT
NA | TRBJ1-5 | TRBV11-2 | few | CASSPVNQPQHF | TGTGCCAGCAGCCCCGTCAATCAGCCCCAGCATTTT
TRBD2 | TRBJ2-3 | TRBV20-1 | many | CSARDRGGHGDTQYF | TGCAGTGCTAGAGACCGGGGGGGCCATGGAGATACGCAGTATTTT
NA | TRBJ1-2 | TRBV19 | many | CASSATLEGYTF | TGTGCCAGTAGTGCCACACTAGAAGGCTACACCTTC
NA | TRBJ2-3 | TRBV6-9 | many | CASSSGTENTDTQYF | TGTGCCAGCAGTTCCGGGACCGAGAACACAGATACGCAGTATTTT